This T cell receptor (beta chain) was sequenced during a study of post-analysis software for immune sequencing data. Carried by the TCR beta cDNA libraries were unique molecular identifiers. When about 1 to 11 million T cells were used, they gave 500,000 or so cDNA molecules. TCRdb reanalysed the PCR reads using MiXCR and keeps one entry per CDR3 protein. The top ten clones hold 9.5% to 13% of a sample with some 450,000 distinct CDR3 sequences, approximately 45% of them seen once. On this clonotype: Its antigen is unknown.

The ends lost 3 bases at V and 5 bases at J; junction bases unmatched: 7. Germline-derived CDR1 and CDR2 are SGHTA and FQGNSA. The CDR3 length is 15 residues. Study results and limitations: Several TRBV segments occurring more often in patients than controls included TRBV5-6, TRBV5-1 and TRBV20-1. Multiple sclerosis was associated with a significant reduction in normalized Chao1 diversity relative to controls.

The sequence came from a girl aged 5-17 years with multiple sclerosis. The specimen was blood. V is TRBV7-2 and J is TRBJ2-1; 7 bases match TRBD2. CDR3 protein: CASSFVASGDNEQFF. CDR3 sequence (DNA): TGTGCCAGCAGCTTTGTGGCTAGCGGAGACAATGAGCAGTTCTTC. The variable domain in full, with the rest retrieved from reference TRBV7-2 and TRBJ2-1, is GAGVSQSPSNKVTEKGKDVELRCDPISGHTALYWYRQSLGQGLEFLIYFQGNSAPDKSGLPSDRFSAERTGGSVSTLTIQRTQQEDSAVYLCASSFVASGDNEQFFGPGTRLTVL.